This T cell receptor (beta chain) is from a study of blood T cell repertoires in COVID-19. Study context: Samples representing acute and convalescent COVID-19 were sourced from the United States, Italy and Spain.

The germline V gene encodes CDR1 GTSNPN and CDR2 SVGIG (reference sequence). The ends lost 2 bases at V and 0 bases at J; junction bases unmatched: 3. CDR3 length: 15 residues. In the authors' methods: How many nucleated cells were present was estimated from reference gene primer amplification. The data were produced by immunoSEQ multiplex PCR, yet TCRdb's version contains in-frame clones alone and is incomplete. The DNA gave D and trimming, while V, J and clone size come from that table. Of about 100,000 clones in the sample, roughly 80% were seen once. The TCR was taken from a man in his forties or fifties with active or convalescent COVID-19. Sequencing was done on a sample of peripheral blood. The chain uses TRBV30 and TRBJ2-2; 7 nucleotides align to TRBD1. The CDR3 sequence is CAWSTGQTNTGELFF. The CDR3 nucleotides read TGTGCCTGGAGTACGGGACAGACGAACACCGGGGAGCTGTTTTTT.